The 29 T cell receptor beta chains presented below share a single source sample, sequenced in a study of blood T cell repertoires in COVID-19. Clones were sequenced by immunoSEQ multiplex PCR, and TCRdb holds only the in-frame ones, with some missing. The sample has over 65,000 clones; around nine tenths are singletons. The sample comprised peripheral blood. These receptors originate from a human donor in a cohort sampled during active COVID-19.

This rearrangement joins TRBV7-2 to TRBJ2-1; D unclear. Germline V lookup: CDR1 SGHTA, CDR2 FQGNSA. The CDR3 is 14 amino acids. Trimming took off 5 bases at V and 3 bases at J, with 11 bases between the two ends. DNA for the CDR3: TGTGCCAGCAGCCCCAATACGGTCTACAATGAGCAGTTCTTC. Protein: CASSPNTVYNEQFF.

V gene TRBV7-2 combines with J gene TRBJ2-2, with TRBD2 identical over 7 bases. The CDR3 consists of 16 residues. Trimming took 2 bases from V and 1 from J; bases not matched to a gene: 4. Germline CDR1 and CDR2: SGHTA and FQGNSA. The DNA of the CDR3 is TGTGCCAGCAGCTTACTCGCTAGCGGGAACACCGGGGAGCTGTTTTTT. As protein: CASSLLASGNTGELFF.

The rearrangement links TRBV11-1 to TRBJ2-7; 7 positions match TRBD2. J was trimmed by 2 bases and V by 6 bases; bases with no gene match: 13. This CDR3 comprises 16 residues. Per the germline V gene, CDR1 is SGHAT and CDR2 is FQDESV (reference sequence). The CDR3 nucleotides read TGTGCCAGCAGTAACCCCGGGGCTAGCGGAACCTACGAGCAGTACTTC. This sequence encodes CASSNPGASGTYEQYF.

The chain is built from TRBV29-1 and TRBJ1-1; tentatively, D is TRBD1 (5 bases). The length of the CDR3 is 15 residues. From germline, CDR1 is SQVTM and CDR2 ANQGSEA. Trimming shortened V by 7 bases and J by 0 bases, and 18 bases separated the two germline ends. The chain's CDR3 is CSAIPGGTVNTEAFF. The CDR3 DNA follows: TGCAGCGCGATACCAGGAGGGACGGTGAACACTGAAGCTTTCTTT.

The chain joins TRBV11-2 to TRBJ2-1; D is perhaps TRBD1 (6 bases). Trimming took off 0 bases at V and 2 bases at J, with 11 bases between the two ends. The germline gives CDR1 SGHAT, CDR2 FQNNGV. The CDR3 covers 16 residues. The CDR3 here is CASSLEGHLTYNEQFF. For the CDR3, the DNA is TGTGCCAGCAGCTTAGAGGGACATCTAACCTACAATGAGCAGTTCTTC.

The V call is TRBV9, the J call TRBJ1-2; unclear D gene. The CDR3 runs to 14 residues. With 0 bases removed from V and 2 bases from J, the gap between germline ends came to 8 bases. Germline CDR1 and CDR2: SGDLS and YYNGEE. The CDR3 sequence: CASSVEGGNYGYTF. The CDR3 DNA reads TGTGCCAGCAGCGTAGAAGGAGGAAACTATGGCTACACCTTC. Supplemented by reference TRBV9 and TRBJ1-2, the full variable domain reads DSGVTQTPKHLITATGQRVTLRCSPRSGDLSVYWYQQSLDQGLQFLIQYYNGEERAKGNILERFSAQQFPDLHSELNLSSLELGDSALYFCASSVEGGNYGYTFGSGTRLTVV.

V and J are TRBV9 and TRBJ2-1, with 8 bases lining up with TRBD2. Germline-derived CDR1 and CDR2 are SGDLS and YYNGEE. V lost 0 bases to trimming and J lost 2 bases; unmatched junction nucleotides: 1. The CDR3 spans 15 residues. CDR3 residues: CASSVGSGAYNEQFF. The CDR3 coding sequence is TGTGCCAGCAGCGTAGGTAGCGGGGCCTACAATGAGCAGTTCTTC.

This clone has a single count. The CDR3 here is CASSEADMAGYQPQHF. As DNA, the CDR3 is TGTGCCAGCAGCGAAGCGGACATGGCGGGGTATCAGCCCCAGCATTTT. V usage is TRBV5-5 and J usage is TRBJ1-5, with D possibly matching TRBD1 (5 bases). Germline loops: CDR1 SGHKS, CDR2 YYEKEE (reference sequence). This CDR3 comprises 16 residues. V lost 4 bases to trimming and J lost 5 bases, with 19 bases between them.

The chain has TRBV13 and TRBJ2-5; 8 bases agree with TRBD2. The CDR3 covers 16 residues. The J segment lost 6 bases and the V segment lost 1 base, leaving 10 bases of the junction unmatched. In germline, CDR1 is PRHDT, CDR2 FYEKMQ (reference sequence). The CDR3 protein is CASSLDADFSGKTQYF. The CDR3 bases are TGTGCCAGCAGCTTAGACGCAGATTTTAGCGGGAAGACCCAGTACTTC.

CDR3 sequence reads: CASSPGQGSETQYF. CDR3 sequence (DNA): TGCGCCAGCAGCCCCGGACAGGGGTCGGAGACCCAGTACTTC. The rearrangement joins TRBV4-3 to TRBJ2-5; 9 bases match TRBD1. J lost 5 bases, V lost 4 bases, and 5 bases had no gene match. The length of the CDR3 is 14 residues. CDR1 and CDR2 from the germline V gene are LGHNA and YSLEER.

A single count supports this clone. The chain joins TRBV30 to TRBJ2-2, with TRBD2 matching 11 bases. The CDR3 is 16 amino acids. Per germline, CDR1 GTSNPN and CDR2 SVGIG (reference sequence). V lost 6 bases and J lost 3; bases outside the gene matches: 9. Here the CDR3 reads CACERTSGSYTGELFF. CDR3 DNA sequence: TGTGCCTGCGAACGGACTAGCGGGTCTTACACCGGGGAGCTGTTTTTT.

V usage is TRBV4-2 and J usage is TRBJ1-2; TRBD1 might be the D (6 bases). Germline assignment: CDR1 LGHNA and CDR2 YNFKEQ. Trimming removed 0 bases at V and 2 bases at J, with 10 bases between. This CDR3 has 15 residues. The CDR3 here is CASSQDTGTNYGYTF. CDR3 nucleotides: TGTGCCAGCAGCCAAGATACAGGGACGAACTATGGCTACACCTTC.

V usage is TRBV29-1 and J usage is TRBJ2-1; a weak D match, TRBD2 (6 bases). The CDR3 is 15 amino acids. Germline V gene sequence: CDR1 SQVTM, CDR2 ANQGSEA. V was shortened by 6 bases and J by 7 bases, with 22 bases between the two germline ends. CDR3 loop: CSVLDRDSPRNEQFF. The CDR3 region has the DNA TGCAGCGTCCTGGACCGGGACTCCCCTCGTAATGAGCAGTTCTTC.

This clone was seen more than once but under ten times. This chain uses TRBV5-4 with TRBJ1-6; 7 nucleotides align to TRBD1. Germline V gene lookup returns CDR1 SGHNT and CDR2 YYREEE (reference sequence). The CDR3 is 15 residues long. J was trimmed by 5 bases and V by 3 bases; bases with no gene match: 5. The CDR3 is CASSWGQGDNSPLHF. The CDR3 bases are TGTGCCAGCAGCTGGGGCCAGGGGGATAATTCACCCCTCCACTTT.

The chain recombines TRBV9 with TRBJ1-6, with D possibly being TRBD1 (5 bases). The CDR3 is 12 amino acids. V was trimmed by 7 bases and J by 5 bases, leaving 7 bases between them. Germline V gene sequence: CDR1 SGDLS, CDR2 YYNGEE. The CDR3 bases are TGTGCCAGCGGAGGGGATAATTCACCCCTCCACTTT. As protein: CASGGDNSPLHF.

This clone was found once. This chain joins TRBV4-1 and TRBJ2-3; D is unclear. Trimming removed 5 bases from V and 0 bases from J, with 15 bases in between. Germline V gene lookup returns CDR1 MGHRA and CDR2 YSYEKL. This CDR3 region has 16 residues. The CDR3 loop reads CASSVARWPSTDTQYF. The CDR3 DNA is TGCGCCAGCAGCGTGGCGCGGTGGCCTAGCACAGATACGCAGTATTTT.

The CDR3 region has the DNA TGTGCCAGCACCGGGACTTCTAGCACAGATACGCAGTATTTT. It translates to CASTGTSSTDTQYF. The chain has TRBV7-9 and TRBJ2-3, with D possibly TRBD2 on 6 matching bases. V was shortened by 7 bases and J by 0 bases, with 11 bases between the two germline ends. Looked up from germline, CDR1 is SEHNR and CDR2 is FQNEAQ (reference sequence). This CDR3 has 14 residues.

V gene TRBV3-1 (or the pseudogene TRBV3-2) combines with J gene TRBJ1-2, with 9 bases that match TRBD1. The CDR3 contains 15 residues. Germline CDR1 reads LGHDT; CDR2 reads YNNKEL (reference sequence). J gave up 4 bases and V 4 bases, and 7 bases lay outside the gene matches. The CDR3 spells CASSLATGGRYGYTF. The CDR3 bases are TGTGCCAGCAGCCTTGCCACAGGGGGCCGCTATGGCTACACCTTC.

This clone has a single count. The chain recombines TRBV9 with TRBJ2-2; D gene ambiguous. CDR3 size: 15 residues. Germline values: CDR1 SGDLS, CDR2 YYNGEE. V shed 3 bases and J shed 0 bases, with 9 bases lying between them. CDR3 protein: CASSAYNANTGELFF. The DNA for the CDR3 is TGTGCCAGCAGCGCTTACAACGCGAACACCGGGGAGCTGTTTTTT.

This chain joins TRBV18 and TRBJ2-7; D gene unclear. Germline CDR1 and CDR2: KGHSH and LQKENI. This CDR3 contains 12 residues. V was clipped by 4 bases and J by 0 bases, with 4 bases between them. The CDR3 DNA is TGTGCCAGCTCACGCGACTCCTACGAGCAGTACTTC. Its translation: CASSRDSYEQYF.

The V and J genes are TRBV28 and TRBJ2-2; TRBD2 aligns across 8 bases. V lost 1 base and J lost 4; bases outside the gene matches: 5. The CDR3 sequence is 16 residues long. CDR1 is MDHEN and CDR2 is SYDVKM in the germline V gene. Here the CDR3 DNA reads TGTGCCAGCAGTTTATATTTCGGGAGGGGCACCGGGGAGCTGTTTTTT. It encodes CASSLYFGRGTGELFF. Full variable domain (remainder filled in from reference TRBV28 and TRBJ2-2): DVKVTQSSRYLVKRTGEKVFLECVQDMDHENMFWYRQDPGLGLRLIYFSYDVKMKEKGDIPEGYSVSREKKERFSLILESASTNQTSMYLCASSLYFGRGTGELFFGEGSRLTVL.

The rearrangement links TRBV5-5 to TRBJ2-5, with a tentative D call TRBD2 (7 bases). Germline values: CDR1 SGHKS, CDR2 YYEKEE (reference sequence). The CDR3 consists of 16 residues. Trimming cost V 0 bases and J 4 bases, with 16 bases left between them. CDR3 sequence reads: CASSLEGGSGGETQYF. CDR3 nucleotides: TGTGCCAGCAGCTTGGAGGGGGGGAGTGGTGGAGAGACCCAGTACTTC.

The chain links TRBV19 to TRBJ1-5; D may be TRBD1 (6 bases). V was shortened by 3 bases and J by 6 bases, with 12 bases between the two germline ends. The germline V gene encodes CDR1 LNHDA and CDR2 SQIVND (reference sequence). This CDR3 is built from 14 residues. The CDR3 region is CASSITGSSQPQHF. The CDR3 nucleotides read TGTGCCAGTAGTATCACAGGGAGTAGTCAGCCCCAGCATTTT.

The chain recombines TRBV7-7 with TRBJ2-2; 10 bases align to TRBD1. The CDR3 spans 16 residues. V trimming: 1 base; J trimming: 5 bases; junction bases outside the gene matches: 4. Looked up from germline, CDR1 is SSHAT and CDR2 is FNYEAQ (reference sequence). In DNA, the CDR3 is TGTGCCAGCAGCTTAGGTGGGACAGGGGAAACCGGGGAGCTGTTTTTT. As protein: CASSLGGTGETGELFF.

V gene TRBV12-3 or TRBV12-4 combines with J gene TRBJ2-7, with D possibly matching TRBD2 (5 bases). This CDR3 comprises 12 residues. Trimming took off 4 bases at V and 3 bases at J, with 7 bases between the two ends. CDR3 coding DNA: TGTGCCAGCAGTTACGGGGACTACGAGCAGTACTTC. It is translated as CASSYGDYEQYF.

The gene calls are TRBV7-2 and TRBJ2-5; maybe TRBD2 (5 bases). The CDR3 has 15 residues. The germline V and J ends were trimmed by 2 bases and 4 bases, with 14 bases remaining between them. Germline CDR1 reads SGHTA; CDR2 reads FQGNSA. The CDR3 loop is CASSLQSFEGETQYF. Here the CDR3 DNA reads TGTGCCAGCAGCTTACAGTCTTTTGAGGGAGAGACCCAGTACTTC. Full variable domain (outside the CDR3, taken from reference TRBV7-2 and TRBJ2-5): GAGVSQSPSNKVTEKGKDVELRCDPISGHTALYWYRQSLGQGLEFLIYFQGNSAPDKSGLPSDRFSAERTGGSVSTLTIQRTQQEDSAVYLCASSLQSFEGETQYFGPGTRLLVL.

Only a few counts were recorded for this clone. The chain combines TRBV7-2 with TRBJ1-2; D may be TRBD1 (5 bases). CDR3 length: 13 residues. In germline, CDR1 is SGHTA, CDR2 FQGNSA. The germline V and J ends were trimmed by 10 bases and 1 base, with 13 bases remaining between them. CDR3 in amino acids: CATHRRDNYGYTF. In DNA form, the CDR3 reads TGTGCCACCCACAGGAGGGATAACTATGGCTACACCTTC.

V and J are TRBV2 and TRBJ2-1; 7 bases are a match to TRBD2. The V and J ends lost 6 bases and 2 bases, in that order; junction bases with no gene match: 4. The CDR3 is 14 amino acids. Germline assignment: CDR1 SNHLY and CDR2 FYNNEI. DNA for the CDR3: TGTGCCAGCAGGGGTAGCGGGCCCTACAATGAGCAGTTCTTC. Its translation: CASRGSGPYNEQFF.

This chain connects TRBV9 to TRBJ2-2, with a tentative D call TRBD1 (6 bases). Germline assignment: CDR1 SGDLS and CDR2 YYNGEE. The CDR3 contains 15 residues. V gave up 0 bases and J gave up 4 bases, with 10 bases separating them. The CDR3 sequence: CASSVVDRTTGELFF. The CDR3 bases are TGTGCCAGCAGCGTAGTGGACAGAACCACCGGGGAGCTGTTTTTT.